Below, 20 T cell receptor beta chains from the same sample are listed, as sequenced in a study of radiotherapy plus CTLA-4 blockade in lung cancer (dated by TCRdb to 2016 to 2018). Library preparation was by the immunoSEQ multiplex PCR assay. Not all clones reach the TCRdb copy of this immuneACCESS table, which keeps in-frame sequences only. Checked studies attribute under half of the gap to unresolved V genes and leave the rest unexplained. The sample table records more than 90,000 clones; roughly 85% of these occur just once. The top ten constitute about a quarter of the sample. This specimen consisted of peripheral blood, obtained from a patient treated with radiotherapy plus ipilimumab. The receptors were sampled from a human donor with non-small cell lung cancer that progressed on radiotherapy plus ipilimumab.

This rearrangement joins TRBV29-1 to TRBJ1-2; D is unclear. The CDR3 is 14 residues long. Germline V lookup: CDR1 SQVTM, CDR2 ANQGSEA. V lost 1 base, J lost 1 base, and 10 bases lay in between. CDR3 loop: CSVEAGEINYGYTF. The CDR3 nucleotides are TGCAGCGTTGAAGCCGGAGAGATTAACTATGGCTACACCTTC.

The chain combines TRBV12-5 with TRBJ2-3; TRBD1 agrees at 10 bases. The germline CDR1 and CDR2 sequences are LGHNT and FRNRAP. CDR3 length: 15 residues. The V segment lost 6 bases and the J segment 3 bases; nucleotides outside the gene matches: 6. CDR3 sequence reads: CASGPGTGVTDTQYF. The CDR3 bases are TGTGCTAGTGGACCGGGGACAGGGGTAACAGATACGCAGTATTTT. Full variable domain (rest looked up from reference TRBV12-5 and TRBJ2-3): DARVTQTPRHKVTEMGQEVTMRCQPILGHNTVFWYRQTMMQGLELLAYFRNRAPLDDSGMPKDRFSAEMPDATLATLKIQPSEPRDSAVYFCASGPGTGVTDTQYFGPGTRLTVL.

This chain links TRBV7-2 with TRBJ2-7; 8 positions match TRBD2. From germline, CDR1 is SGHTA and CDR2 FQGNSA. The trim removed 3 bases at V and 8 bases at J, leaving 12 bases unmatched. The CDR3 is made up of 15 amino acids. Here the CDR3 reads CASSFRTSPQSQQYF. CDR3 sequence (DNA): TGTGCCAGCAGCTTCCGGACTAGCCCCCAATCACAGCAGTACTTC.

This rearrangement joins TRBV14 to TRBJ2-1; no clear D gene. The V end lost 1 base, the J end lost 0 bases, and 7 bases lay between the germline ends. Germline CDR1 SGHDN, CDR2 FVKESK. The CDR3 is 15 residues long. In DNA form, the CDR3 reads TGTGCCAGCAGCCAAGCCAGCGTCTCCTACAATGAGCAGTTCTTC. Protein: CASSQASVSYNEQFF.

The chain links TRBV5-6 to TRBJ2-5, with 10 positions matching TRBD1. The CDR3 runs to 14 residues. Germline V gene data show CDR1 as SGHDT and CDR2 as YYEEEE. V lost 4 bases to trimming and J lost 4 bases; unmatched junction nucleotides: 4. CDR3 in amino acids: CASSLRDRGETQYF. CDR3 bases: TGTGCCAGCAGCCTCCGGGACAGGGGAGAGACCCAGTACTTC.

This clone came up many times. This CDR3 reads CASSYELSSYNEQFF. The CDR3 region has the DNA TGTGCCAGCAGTTACGAACTTTCCTCCTACAATGAGCAGTTCTTC. The chain carries TRBV6-6 and TRBJ2-1; D call uncertain. Germline CDR1 and CDR2: MNHNY and SVGAGI (reference sequence). The CDR3 sequence is 15 residues long. Trimming removed 2 bases at V and 0 bases at J, with 8 bases between.

The chain uses TRBV9 and TRBJ2-4; D may correspond to TRBD1 or TRBD2 (5 bases each). This CDR3 is built from 15 residues. Germline values: CDR1 SGDLS, CDR2 YYNGEE. V lost 5 bases, J lost 7 bases, and 19 bases lay in between. The CDR3 DNA is TGTGCCAGCAGTGTGACCCCGGGGCTTGGGAACATTCAGTACTTC. Amino acids: CASSVTPGLGNIQYF.

The gene calls are TRBV6-5 and TRBJ2-4; TRBD1 agrees at 8 bases. Germline V gives CDR1 MNHEY, CDR2 SVGAGI. V lost 4 bases and J lost 7; bases outside the gene matches: 6. The CDR3 covers 14 residues. CDR3 sequence (DNA): TGTGCCAGCAGTTCGAACAGGGGGAAGAACATTCAGTACTTC. Translating gives CASSSNRGKNIQYF.

This clone was recorded only once. This sequence joins TRBV5-6 and TRBJ2-2; TRBD2 is a possible D gene (6 bases). The CDR3 has 13 amino acids. V was clipped by 5 bases and J by 7 bases, with 12 bases between them. In germline, CDR1 is SGHDT, CDR2 YYEEEE. Here the CDR3 DNA reads TGTGCCAGCAGTTTTAGGAGGGGCGGGGAGCTGTTTTTT. It specifies CASSFRRGGELFF.

This rearrangement joins TRBV2 to TRBJ1-2; TRBD1 agrees at 9 bases. The CDR3 is 13 residues long. CDR1 and CDR2 from the germline V gene are SNHLY and FYNNEI. V dropped 4 bases and J dropped 8; count of bases not matched to a gene: 5. In DNA form, the CDR3 reads TGTGCCAGCAGTGTCCGGGACAGGGCGGGCTACACCTTC. Residues: CASSVRDRAGYTF.

The chain employs TRBV25-1 and TRBJ1-1; D might be TRBD1 (6 bases). Germline values: CDR1 MGHDK, CDR2 SYGVNS. Trimming took off 1 base at V and 1 base at J, with 10 bases between the two ends. The CDR3 runs to 15 residues. The CDR3 region has the DNA TGTGCCAGCAGTGAATTAGGGGGGTCGAACACTGAAGCTTTCTTT. This sequence encodes CASSELGGSNTEAFF.

V usage is TRBV6-6 and J usage is TRBJ1-1; 8 bases agree with TRBD1. This CDR3 has 15 amino acids. Germline CDR1 MNHNY, CDR2 SVGAGI (reference sequence). V was clipped by 5 bases and J by 0 bases; unmatched bases: 5. CDR3 loop: CASSTGQAMNTEAFF. The CDR3 DNA follows: TGTGCCAGCAGTACGGGACAGGCAATGAACACTGAAGCTTTCTTT.

The chain joins TRBV30 to TRBJ1-1; TRBD1 aligns across 9 bases. CDR1 is GTSNPN, CDR2 SVGIG, per germline (reference sequence). V gave up 1 base and J gave up 10 bases; unmatched junction bases: 4. The CDR3 is made up of 12 amino acids. CDR3 nucleotides: TGTGCCTGGAGTGACGAGGGACAGGGAGCTTTCTTT. This sequence encodes CAWSDEGQGAFF.

This chain uses TRBV11-2 with TRBJ1-1; D is unresolved. Germline V gene sequence: CDR1 SGHAT, CDR2 FQNNGV. Between the trimmed V and J ends, which lost 7 bases and 2 bases, there was a span of 20 bases. This CDR3 region has 16 residues. CDR3 sequence reads: CASTVSLGTENTEAFF. CDR3 in DNA: TGTGCCAGCACCGTTAGCCTTGGAACAGAAAACACTGAAGCTTTCTTT.

This clone appeared a few times. The CDR3 spells CASSETSTSGAHTQYF. Written as DNA, the CDR3 is TGTGCCAGCAGCGAAACTTCGACTAGCGGGGCCCATACGCAGTATTTT. The V call is TRBV9, the J call TRBJ2-3; 11 bases fit TRBD2. CDR1 and CDR2 (germline): SGDLS, YYNGEE. This CDR3 contains 16 residues. J lost 7 bases, V lost 3 bases, and 10 bases had no gene match. Based on the CDR3 plus reference TRBV9 and TRBJ2-3, the full variable domain is DSGVTQTPKHLITATGQRVTLRCSPRSGDLSVYWYQQSLDQGLQFLIQYYNGEERAKGNILERFSAQQFPDLHSELNLSSLELGDSALYFCASSETSTSGAHTQYFGPGTRLTVL.

This clone was detected only a few times. The chain joins TRBV6-1 to TRBJ2-7; perhaps TRBD2 as D (6 bases). Trimming left V 6 bases short and J 4 bases short, with 16 bases between. Germline values: CDR1 MNHNS, CDR2 SASEGT. The CDR3 has 14 residues. CDR3 in DNA: TGTGCCAGCAGAGGACGGGAGAGGGGATACGAGCAGTACTTC. As protein: CASRGRERGYEQYF.

The genes are TRBV28 and TRBJ2-1, with D possibly being TRBD1 (5 bases). Trimming removed 2 bases at V and 5 bases at J, with 10 bases between. Germline values: CDR1 MDHEN, CDR2 SYDVKM. The CDR3 has 14 amino acids. CDR3 coding DNA: TGTGCCAGCAGTTTAGATGGCAGGGACAATGAGCAGTTCTTC. This sequence encodes CASSLDGRDNEQFF.

The chain recombines TRBV5-1 with TRBJ2-1; D perhaps matches TRBD2 (7 bases). V was pared by 2 bases and J by 8 bases, with 11 bases between. Germline V CDR1 and CDR2: SGHRS, YFSETQ. This CDR3 has 13 residues. The CDR3 sequence is CASSLGGADEQFF. DNA for the CDR3: TGCGCCAGCAGCTTAGGGGGGGCCGATGAGCAGTTCTTC.

The chain recombines TRBV5-1 with TRBJ2-7; TRBD2 agrees at 15 bases. The CDR3 is 15 amino acids. The V and J ends lost 4 bases and 7 bases, in that order; junction bases with no gene match: 6. Per the germline V gene, CDR1 is SGHRS and CDR2 is YFSETQ. The chain's CDR3 is CASSPGTSGRFEQYF. Here the CDR3 DNA reads TGCGCCAGCAGCCCCGGGACTAGCGGGAGGTTTGAGCAGTACTTC. Drawing the rest from reference TRBV5-1 and TRBJ2-7, the complete variable domain is KAGVTQTPRYLIKTRGQQVTLSCSPISGHRSVSWYQQTPGQGLQFLFEYFSETQRNKGNFPGRFSGRQFSNSRSEMNVSTLELGDSALYLCASSPGTSGRFEQYFGPGTRLTVT.

The chain uses TRBV28 and TRBJ2-7; D is perhaps TRBD2 (5 bases). Trimming took off 6 bases at V and 2 bases at J, with 11 bases between the two ends. Looked up from germline, CDR1 is MDHEN and CDR2 is SYDVKM. The CDR3 has 13 residues. CDR3 loop: CASRTGVTYEQYF. In nucleotides, the CDR3 is TGTGCCAGCAGAACCGGGGTCACCTACGAGCAGTACTTC.